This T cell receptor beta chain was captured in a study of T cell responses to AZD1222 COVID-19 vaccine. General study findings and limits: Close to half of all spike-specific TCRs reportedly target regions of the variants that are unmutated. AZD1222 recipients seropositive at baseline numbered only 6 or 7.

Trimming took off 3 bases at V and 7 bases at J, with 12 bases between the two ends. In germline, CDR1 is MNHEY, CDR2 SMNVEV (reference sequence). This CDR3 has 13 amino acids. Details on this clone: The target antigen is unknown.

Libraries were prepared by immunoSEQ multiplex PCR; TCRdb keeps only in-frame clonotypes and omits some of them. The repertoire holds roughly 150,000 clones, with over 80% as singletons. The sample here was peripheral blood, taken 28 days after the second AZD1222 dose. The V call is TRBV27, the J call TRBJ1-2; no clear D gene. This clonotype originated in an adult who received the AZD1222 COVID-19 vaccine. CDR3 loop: CASSFSGISGYTF. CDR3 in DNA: TGTGCCAGCAGTTTCTCCGGGATTTCTGGCTACACCTTC.